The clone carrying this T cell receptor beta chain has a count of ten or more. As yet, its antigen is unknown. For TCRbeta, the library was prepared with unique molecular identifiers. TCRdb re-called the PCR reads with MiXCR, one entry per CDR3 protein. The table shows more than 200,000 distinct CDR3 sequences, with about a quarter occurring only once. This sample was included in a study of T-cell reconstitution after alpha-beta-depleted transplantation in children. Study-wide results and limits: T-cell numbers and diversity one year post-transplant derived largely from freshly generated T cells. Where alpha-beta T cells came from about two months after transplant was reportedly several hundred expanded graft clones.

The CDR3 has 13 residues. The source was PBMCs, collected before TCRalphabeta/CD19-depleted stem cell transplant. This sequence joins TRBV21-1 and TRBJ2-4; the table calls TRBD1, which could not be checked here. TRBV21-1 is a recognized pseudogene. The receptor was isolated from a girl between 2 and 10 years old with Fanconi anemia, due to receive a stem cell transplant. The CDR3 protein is CASSKRQGVFQYF. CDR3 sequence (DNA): TGTGCCAGCAGCAAACGGCAGGGGGTTTTTCAGTACTTC.